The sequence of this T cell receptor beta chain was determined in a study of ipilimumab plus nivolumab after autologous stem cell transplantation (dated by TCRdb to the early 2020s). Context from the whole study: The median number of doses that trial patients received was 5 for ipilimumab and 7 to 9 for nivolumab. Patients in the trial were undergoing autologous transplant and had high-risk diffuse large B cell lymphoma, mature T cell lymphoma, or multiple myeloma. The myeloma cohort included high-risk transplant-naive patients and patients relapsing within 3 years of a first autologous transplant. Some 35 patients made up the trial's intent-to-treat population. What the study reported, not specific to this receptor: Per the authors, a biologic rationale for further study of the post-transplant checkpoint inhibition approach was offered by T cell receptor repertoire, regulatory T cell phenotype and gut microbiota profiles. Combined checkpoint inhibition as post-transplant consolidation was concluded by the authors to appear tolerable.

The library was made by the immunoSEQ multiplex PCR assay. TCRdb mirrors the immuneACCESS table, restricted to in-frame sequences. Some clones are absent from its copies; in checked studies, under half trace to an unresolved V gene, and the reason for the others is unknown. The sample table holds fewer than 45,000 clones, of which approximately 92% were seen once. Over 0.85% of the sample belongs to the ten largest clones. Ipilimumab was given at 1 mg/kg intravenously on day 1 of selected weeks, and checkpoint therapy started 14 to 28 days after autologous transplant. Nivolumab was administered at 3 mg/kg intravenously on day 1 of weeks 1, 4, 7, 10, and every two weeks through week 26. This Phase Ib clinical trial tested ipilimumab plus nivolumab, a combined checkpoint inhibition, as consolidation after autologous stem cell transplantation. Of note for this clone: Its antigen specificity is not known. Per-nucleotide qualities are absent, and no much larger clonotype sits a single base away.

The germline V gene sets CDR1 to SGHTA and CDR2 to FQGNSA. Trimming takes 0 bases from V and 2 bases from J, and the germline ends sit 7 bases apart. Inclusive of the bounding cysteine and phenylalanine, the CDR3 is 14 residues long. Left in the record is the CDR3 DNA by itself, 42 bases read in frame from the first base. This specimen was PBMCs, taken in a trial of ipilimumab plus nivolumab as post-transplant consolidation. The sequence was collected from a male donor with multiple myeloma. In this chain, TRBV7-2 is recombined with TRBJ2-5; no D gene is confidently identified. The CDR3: CASSLAGTQETQYF. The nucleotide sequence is TGTGCCAGCAGCTTAGCTGGTACACAAGAGACCCAGTACTTC.